The 15 T cell receptor beta chains given below trace back to one sample, sequenced in a study of T-cell memory formation after mild COVID-19. MiXCR, run by TCRdb on the 5' RACE reads, gives a single entry per CDR3 protein. The sample has more than 45,000 distinct CDR3 sequences, 9.3% seen once; the top ten hold approximately 12%. Sequencing was done on a sample of PBMCs or a T cell subset sorted from them (not recorded which). Receptors were obtained from an adult woman who had mild COVID-19 (a few samples of this study predate the infection). Cell type and time point are not known.

The rearrangement links TRBV11-1 to TRBJ2-4; D possibly uses TRBD1 or TRBD2 (5 bases each). The CDR3 has 16 residues. CDR1 is SGHAT and CDR2 is FQDESV in the germline V gene (reference sequence). The V and J ends lost 1 base and 4 bases respectively, with 14 bases between them. The DNA of the CDR3 is TGTGCCAGCAGCTTAGATGTCAGGGACGGGAAAAACATTCAGTACTTC. Translation gives CASSLDVRDGKNIQYF.

This clonotype was seen a handful of times. The chain recombines TRBV27 with TRBJ2-3; a possible D gene is TRBD1 (6 bases). Per the germline V gene, CDR1 is MNHEY and CDR2 is SMNVEV (reference sequence). Trimming pared 6 bases from V and 6 bases from J, leaving 19 bases between. The CDR3 spans 15 residues. The CDR3 nucleotides read TGTGCCAGCAGCCCGGACAGTTTCTTGCACGATACGCAGTATTTT. This translates into CASSPDSFLHDTQYF.

This clonotype is medium-sized within its sample. The gene calls are TRBV20-1 and TRBJ2-2, with D uncertain. CDR3 length: 13 residues. Trimming removed 1 base at V and 7 bases at J, with 10 bases between. The germline gives CDR1 DFQATT, CDR2 SNEGSKA (reference sequence). DNA for the CDR3: TGCAGTGCTAGAGTTACGGTCAGCGGGGAGCTGTTTTTT. The encoded protein is CSARVTVSGELFF.

V is TRBV9 and J is TRBJ2-7; D call uncertain. Germline V lookup: CDR1 SGDLS, CDR2 YYNGEE. CDR3 length: 14 amino acids. The ends were cut back, 2 bases at V and 1 base at J, with 10 bases in the middle. The CDR3 reads CASSVVGSSYEQYF. CDR3 DNA: TGTGCCAGCAGCGTGGTGGGCAGTTCCTACGAGCAGTACTTC.

This clonotype has a count of ten or more. J is TRBJ2-1 and V is TRBV28; D is undetermined. Germline assignment: CDR1 MDHEN and CDR2 SYDVKM. Trimming removed 10 bases from V and 8 bases from J, with 12 bases in between. The CDR3 is 11 residues long. The CDR3 sequence is CATTNRYEQFF. CDR3 coding DNA: TGTGCCACCACAAACCGCTATGAGCAGTTCTTC.

The rearrangement links TRBV15 to TRBJ2-3, with TRBD1 matching 9 bases. The V segment lost 5 bases and the J segment 0 bases; nucleotides outside the gene matches: 3. CDR1 is LNHNV, CDR2 YYDKDF, per germline (reference sequence). The CDR3 contains 15 residues. The CDR3 sequence is CATSLQGASTDTQYF. For the CDR3, the DNA is TGTGCCACCAGCCTACAGGGGGCTAGCACAGATACGCAGTATTTT.

The rearrangement links TRBV3-1 to TRBJ1-1; D unclear. V lost 1 base and J 5 bases, leaving 14 bases between the germline ends. CDR1 is LGHDT and CDR2 is YNNKEL in the germline V gene (reference sequence). CDR3 size: 15 residues. For the CDR3, the DNA is TGTGCCAGCAGCCAAGTTCTTGTGTCGGAGACTGAAGCTTTCTTT. Protein product: CASSQVLVSETEAFF.

This clonotype was observed a few times. This chain uses TRBV24-1 with TRBJ2-1; 12 bases agree with TRBD2. The CDR3 contains 17 residues. The V gene's germline CDR1 is KGHDR and CDR2 SFDVKD. V lost 3 bases and J lost 5; bases outside the gene matches: 7. CDR3 nucleotides: TGTGCCACCAGTGATCCTCTCGGACTAGCGGGACACAATGAGCAGTTCTTC. It yields the protein CATSDPLGLAGHNEQFF.

The chain recombines TRBV2 with TRBJ1-2; TRBD1 might be the D (5 bases). CDR1 is SNHLY and CDR2 is FYNNEI in the germline V gene. The CDR3 sequence is 13 residues long. V gave up 4 bases and J gave up 0 bases, with 6 bases separating them. DNA of the CDR3: TGTGCCAGCAGTGGACAGTCTAACTATGGCTACACCTTC. Amino acid sequence: CASSGQSNYGYTF.

This clonotype showed up just a few times. The chain employs TRBV5-1 and TRBJ1-3, with D unclear. The CDR3 is made up of 14 amino acids. Germline V lookup: CDR1 SGHRS, CDR2 YFSETQ. V lost 4 bases and J 6 bases, leaving 14 bases between the germline ends. CDR3 in amino acids: CASSPEIAANTIYF. In DNA form, the CDR3 reads TGCGCCAGCAGCCCGGAGATCGCGGCAAACACCATATATTTT.

This clonotype was observed many times. The genes are TRBV7-2 and TRBJ2-7, with TRBD2 matching 11 bases. The CDR3 spans 14 residues. V dropped 5 bases and J dropped 4; count of bases not matched to a gene: 4. Germline CDR1 is SGHTA and CDR2 is FQGNSA. The CDR3 loop reads CASSRRTSGYEQYF. CDR3 DNA: TGTGCCAGCAGCCGGCGGACTAGCGGGTACGAGCAGTACTTC.

This clonotype has at least ten counts. The CDR3 reads CASSSTQGRSTDTQYF. CDR3 sequence (DNA): TGTGCCAGCAGCTCAACACAGGGGCGGAGCACAGATACGCAGTATTTT. This rearrangement joins TRBV11-2 to TRBJ2-3, with TRBD1 matching 7 bases. From germline, CDR1 is SGHAT and CDR2 FQNNGV. CDR3 length: 16 amino acids. The V and J ends lost 4 bases and 0 bases, in that order; junction bases with no gene match: 7.

J is TRBJ1-5 and V is TRBV14; no reliable D call. The CDR3 contains 14 residues. V lost 4 bases, J lost 2 bases, and 9 bases lay in between. Germline CDR1 and CDR2: SGHDN and FVKESK. This CDR3 reads CASSRNGRNQPQHF. CDR3 nucleotide sequence: TGTGCCAGCAGCCGGAACGGACGCAATCAGCCCCAGCATTTT.

The chain links TRBV15 to TRBJ2-2; possibly TRBD2 for D (6 bases). The V end was cut by 1 base, the J end by 6 bases, with 15 bases between. The CDR3 is 16 residues long. The germline CDR1 and CDR2 sequences are LNHNV and YYDKDF (reference sequence). CDR3 loop: CATSRVWGGMAGELFF. CDR3 nucleotide sequence: TGTGCCACCAGCAGAGTGTGGGGCGGGATGGCCGGGGAGCTGTTTTTT.

To note about this clonotype: This could be a read error, since a much larger clone is one nucleotide away. The rearrangement uses TRBV20-1 and TRBJ1-5, with unresolved D. This CDR3 spans 11 amino acids. CDR1 DFQATT and CDR2 SNEGSKA come from the germline V gene (reference sequence). The CDR3: CSANFADIQNF. The CDR3 DNA is TGCAGTGCTAATTTCGCAGATATACAGAATTTT.